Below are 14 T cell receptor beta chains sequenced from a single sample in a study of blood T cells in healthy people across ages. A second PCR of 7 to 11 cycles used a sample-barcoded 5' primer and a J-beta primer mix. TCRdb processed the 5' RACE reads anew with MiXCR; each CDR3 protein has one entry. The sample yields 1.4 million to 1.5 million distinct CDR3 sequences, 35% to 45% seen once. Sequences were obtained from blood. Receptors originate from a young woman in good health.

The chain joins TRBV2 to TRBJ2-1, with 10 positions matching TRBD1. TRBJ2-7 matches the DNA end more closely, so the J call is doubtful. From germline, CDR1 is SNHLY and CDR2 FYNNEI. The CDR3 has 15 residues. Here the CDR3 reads CASSGTGVSYNEQYF. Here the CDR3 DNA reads TGTGCCAGCAGCGGGACAGGGGTTTCCTACAATGAGCAGTACTTC.

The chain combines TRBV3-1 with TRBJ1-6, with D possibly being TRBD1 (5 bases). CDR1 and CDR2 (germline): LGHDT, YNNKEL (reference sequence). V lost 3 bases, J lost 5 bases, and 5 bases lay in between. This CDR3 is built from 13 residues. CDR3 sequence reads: CASSQGDNSPLHF. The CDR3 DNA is TGTGCCAGCAGCCAGGGGGATAATTCACCCCTCCACTTT. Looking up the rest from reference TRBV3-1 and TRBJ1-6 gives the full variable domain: DTAVSQTPKYLVTQMGNDKSIKCEQNLGHDTMYWYKQDSKKFLKIMFSYNNKELIINETVPNRFSPKSPDKAHLNLHINSLELGDSAVYFCASSQGDNSPLHFGNGTRLTVT.

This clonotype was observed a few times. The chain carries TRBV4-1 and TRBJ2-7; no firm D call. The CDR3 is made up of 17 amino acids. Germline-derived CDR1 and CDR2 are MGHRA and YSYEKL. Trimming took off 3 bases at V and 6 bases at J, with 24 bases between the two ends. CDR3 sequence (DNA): TGCGCCAGCAGCCAGACCCCCGCTCAATCGGTGATAGGCGAGCAGTACTTC. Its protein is CASSQTPAQSVIGEQYF.

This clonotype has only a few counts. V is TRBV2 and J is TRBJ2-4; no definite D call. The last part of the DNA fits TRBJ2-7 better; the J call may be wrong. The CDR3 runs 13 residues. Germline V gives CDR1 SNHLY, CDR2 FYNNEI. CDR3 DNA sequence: TGTGCCAGCAGTGACGTACAGACCTACGAGCAGTACTTC. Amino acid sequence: CASSDVQTYEQYF.

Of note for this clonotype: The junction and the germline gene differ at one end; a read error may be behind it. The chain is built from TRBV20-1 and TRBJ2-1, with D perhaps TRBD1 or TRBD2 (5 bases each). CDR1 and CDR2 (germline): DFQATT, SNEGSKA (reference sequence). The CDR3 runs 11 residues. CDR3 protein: CSARDAVRGVF. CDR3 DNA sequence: TGCAGTGCTAGAGACGCGGTTAGGGGAGTCTTC.

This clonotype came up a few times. The CDR3: CASSQENGGSSTDTQYF. CDR3 bases: TGTGCCAGCAGCCAAGAAAATGGGGGTAGTAGCACAGATACGCAGTATTTT. The chain uses TRBV4-2 and TRBJ2-3, with D perhaps TRBD1 or TRBD2 (5 bases each). With 0 bases removed from V and 0 bases from J, the gap between germline ends came to 13 bases. The CDR3 is 17 amino acids. Germline CDR1 is LGHNA and CDR2 is YNFKEQ.

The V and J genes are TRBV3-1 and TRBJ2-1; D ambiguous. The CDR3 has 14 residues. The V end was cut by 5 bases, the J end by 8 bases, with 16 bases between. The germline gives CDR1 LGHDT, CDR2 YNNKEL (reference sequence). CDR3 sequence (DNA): TGTGCCAGCAGCTTCTTGGGCCTAGACTATGAGCAGTTCTTC. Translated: CASSFLGLDYEQFF.

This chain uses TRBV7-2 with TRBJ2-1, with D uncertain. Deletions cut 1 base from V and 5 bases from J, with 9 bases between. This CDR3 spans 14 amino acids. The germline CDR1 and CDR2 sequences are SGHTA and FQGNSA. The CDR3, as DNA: TGTGCCAGCAGCTTAGATGGCCGGCACAATGAGCAGTTCTTC. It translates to CASSLDGRHNEQFF.

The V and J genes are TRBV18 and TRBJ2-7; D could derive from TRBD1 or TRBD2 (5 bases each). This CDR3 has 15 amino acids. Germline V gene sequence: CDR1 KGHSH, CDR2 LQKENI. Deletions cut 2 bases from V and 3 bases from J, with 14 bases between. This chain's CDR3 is CASSPLDGAYYEQYF. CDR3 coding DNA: TGTGCCAGCTCACCATTGGACGGGGCGTACTACGAGCAGTACTTC. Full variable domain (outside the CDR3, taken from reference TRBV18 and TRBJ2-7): NAGVMQNPRHLVRRRGQEARLRCSPMKGHSHVYWYRQLPEEGLKFMVYLQKENIIDESGMPKERFSAEFPKEGPSILRIQQVVRGDSAAYFCASSPLDGAYYEQYFGPGTRLTVT.

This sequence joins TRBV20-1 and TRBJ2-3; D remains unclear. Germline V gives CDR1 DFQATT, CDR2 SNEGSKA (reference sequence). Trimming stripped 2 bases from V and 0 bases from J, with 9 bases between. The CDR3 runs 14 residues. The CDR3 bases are TGCAGTGCTAGAAGTATACTAAGCACAGATACGCAGTATTTT. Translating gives CSARSILSTDTQYF.

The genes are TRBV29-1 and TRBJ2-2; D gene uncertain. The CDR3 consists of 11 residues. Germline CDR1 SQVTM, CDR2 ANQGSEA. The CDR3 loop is CSAAVTGELFF. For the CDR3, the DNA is TGCAGTGCTGCAGTCACCGGGGAGCTGTTTTTT.

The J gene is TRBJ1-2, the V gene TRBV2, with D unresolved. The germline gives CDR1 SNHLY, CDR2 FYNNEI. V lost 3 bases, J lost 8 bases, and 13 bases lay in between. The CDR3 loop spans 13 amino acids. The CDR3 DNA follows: TGTGCCAGCAGTGAGGACCCGGGCGGGGGCTACACCTTC. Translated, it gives CASSEDPGGGYTF.

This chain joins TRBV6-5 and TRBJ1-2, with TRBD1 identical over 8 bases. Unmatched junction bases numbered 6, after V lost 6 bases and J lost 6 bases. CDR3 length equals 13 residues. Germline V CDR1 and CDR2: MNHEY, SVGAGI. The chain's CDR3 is CASRMQGANGYTF. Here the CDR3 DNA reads TGTGCCAGCAGAATGCAGGGGGCGAATGGCTACACCTTC.

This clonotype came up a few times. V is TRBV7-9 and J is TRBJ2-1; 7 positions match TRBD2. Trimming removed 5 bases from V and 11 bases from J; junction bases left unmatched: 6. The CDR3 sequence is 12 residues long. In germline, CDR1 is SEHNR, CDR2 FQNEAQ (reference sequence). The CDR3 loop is CASSPPGTKQFF. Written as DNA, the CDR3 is TGTGCCAGCAGCCCCCCCGGGACTAAGCAGTTCTTC.